This T cell receptor (beta chain) was observed in a study of cytomegalovirus exposure and HLA in healthy donors. Study background: The same platform was used for the 120 or so validation repertoires as for the 650 to 700 first-cohort repertoires, as reported in a later analysis. Findings and limits, study-wide: The classifier reportedly diagnosed cytomegalovirus status with high sensitivity and specificity. The tendency of first-cohort TCR clusters to co-occur in the approximately 120 validation repertoires was identified by a subsequent analysis. Associated with cytomegalovirus, according to the listing, were about 160 TCR beta chains.

The data were produced by immunoSEQ multiplex PCR, yet TCRdb's version contains in-frame clones alone and is incomplete. The table records 160,000 or so clones, roughly nine tenths of them present only once. Germline CDR1 reads SGHRS; CDR2 reads YFSETQ. The CDR3 contains 13 residues. V lost 4 bases, J lost 9 bases, and 16 bases lay in between. On this clone: Its antigen is unknown.

The clonotype originates from a man aged 18 to 35 in good health and CMV-seropositive. The sample comprised PBMCs. The J gene is TRBJ2-5, the V gene TRBV5-1; tentatively, D is TRBD2 (5 bases). The CDR3 sequence is CASSENQAESQYF. The CDR3 region has the DNA TGCGCCAGCAGCGAAAACCAAGCGGAGTCCCAGTACTTC.